These 27 T cell receptor beta chains originate from one sample sequenced in a study of circulating CD8 cells and anti-PD-1 response in melanoma. The QIAseq Immune Repertoire TCR panel built the libraries from around 15 ng of total RNA. TCRdb re-called the reads through MiXCR, storing one row per CDR3 protein. The sample records 250 to 350 distinct CDR3 sequences, about 10% being singletons. Sorting of live CD3+CD8+TCRalphabeta+ cells by PD-1 and/or TIGIT gave four subsets. The sample here was CD8+ T cells from PBMCs, taken at baseline or after one month of anti-PD-1 therapy (not recorded which). All receptors come from a human donor with melanoma. The donor label of this sample is uncertain. Some clones in this sample may be carry-over from other donors' samples.

About this clonotype: It is likely a read error: a sequence one base away is far more abundant. The J gene is TRBJ2-5, the V gene TRBV27; 7 bases align to TRBD1. The assigned J gene may be wrong: the sequence end matches TRBJ2-7 better. Per the germline V gene, CDR1 is MNHEY and CDR2 is SMNVEV (reference sequence). CDR3 size: 16 residues. CDR3 amino acids: CASRPDGDSLRNEQYF. The DNA for the CDR3 is TGTGCCAGCAGACCAGACGGGGACAGCCTGAGAAACGAGCAGTACTTC.

This clonotype is deemed medium-sized. The CDR3 DNA is TGTGCCTGGACCGGGACTAGCGGGAGAGGGCCCATTCGAGATGAGCAGTTCTTC. Translation: CAWTGTSGRGPIRDEQFF. The chain employs TRBV30 and TRBJ2-1, with 14 bases identical to TRBD2. Germline assignment: CDR1 GTSNPN and CDR2 SVGIG (reference sequence). The CDR3 length is 18 residues. V shed 4 bases, J shed 8 bases, and the junction held 16 bases outside the gene matches. The full variable domain, completed using reference TRBV30 and TRBJ2-1, is SQTIHQWPATLVQPVGSPLSLECTVEGTSNPNLYWYRQAAGRGLQLLFYSVGIGQISSEVPQNLSASRPQDRQFILSSKKLLLSDSGFYLCAWTGTSGRGPIRDEQFFGPGTRLTVL.

By frequency in the sample, this clonotype is medium-sized. The chain couples TRBV2 to TRBJ2-3; D gene uncertain. Trimming stripped 7 bases from V and 0 bases from J, with 8 bases between. The germline V gene encodes CDR1 SNHLY and CDR2 FYNNEI. This CDR3 contains 13 residues. The CDR3 DNA reads TGTGCCAGCACCCTACCTAGCACAGATACGCAGTATTTT. Protein sequence: CASTLPSTDTQYF.

By its share, this clonotype is large. This chain's CDR3 is CSATDREYEQYF. In DNA, the CDR3 is TGCAGTGCTACCGACAGGGAGTACGAGCAGTACTTC. The chain links TRBV20-1 to TRBJ2-7; 7 nucleotides align to TRBD1. After removal of 4 bases from V and 4 bases from J, the junction contained 4 bases not matched to a gene. The CDR3 sequence is 12 residues long. CDR1 DFQATT and CDR2 SNEGSKA come from the germline V gene (reference sequence).

This clonotype is large by share. The chain uses TRBV20-1 and TRBJ1-1, with 7 bases identical to TRBD1. CDR3 size: 12 residues. J gave up 4 bases and V 6 bases, and 5 bases lay outside the gene matches. Germline CDR1 reads DFQATT; CDR2 reads SNEGSKA (reference sequence). The CDR3 DNA follows: TGCAGTGCGGCAGGGGGGGTCACTGAAGCTTTCTTT. Its protein product is CSAAGGVTEAFF.

By share, this clonotype ranks as large (0.1 to 1%). This sequence joins TRBV25-1 and TRBJ2-5; TRBD1 might be the D (5 bases). Germline V gene lookup returns CDR1 MGHDK and CDR2 SYGVNS. The V gene lost 2 bases and the J gene lost 1 base, with 11 bases spanning the gap. The CDR3 covers 15 residues. This chain's CDR3 is CASSERLTAQETQYF. The CDR3 nucleotides read TGTGCCAGCAGTGAAAGGTTGACAGCCCAAGAGACCCAGTACTTC.

By share of the sample, this clonotype is large (0.1 to 1%). The chain links TRBV19 to TRBJ1-2; 8 bases map to TRBD1. The CDR3 contains 15 residues. Germline assignment: CDR1 LNHDA and CDR2 SQIVND (reference sequence). J lost 1 base, V lost 5 bases, and 6 bases had no gene match. The CDR3 DNA sequence: TGTGCCAGTAGTGGCCGGACAGGGAATAACTATGGCTACACCTTC. Protein product: CASSGRTGNNYGYTF. The complete variable domain, with remaining parts taken from reference TRBV19 and TRBJ1-2, reads DGGITQSPKYLFRKEGQNVTLSCEQNLNHDAMYWYRQDPGQGLRLIYYSQIVNDFQKGDIAEGYSVSREKKESFPLTVTSAQKNPTAFYLCASSGRTGNNYGYTFGSGTRLTVV.

This clonotype is classed as large. The rearrangement links TRBV11-1 to TRBJ2-7; a weak D match, TRBD1 (5 bases). The CDR3 spans 14 residues. V dropped 0 bases and J dropped 7 bases, with 13 bases sitting between them. In germline, CDR1 is SGHAT, CDR2 FQDESV (reference sequence). The CDR3 coding sequence is TGTGCCAGCAGCTTAGCCGGAAACAGGCGGGAGCAGTACTTC. Protein product: CASSLAGNRREQYF. Complete variable domain (other parts from reference TRBV11-1 and TRBJ2-7): EAEVAQSPRYKITEKSQAVAFWCDPISGHATLYWYRQILGQGPELLVQFQDESVVDDSQLPKDRFSAERLKGVDSTLKIQPAELGDSAMYLCASSLAGNRREQYFGPGTRLTVT.

A remark on this clonotype: This could be a read error, since a much larger clone is one nucleotide away. This chain connects TRBV4-3 to TRBJ1-2; tentatively, D is TRBD1 (5 bases). The CDR3 covers 15 residues. Germline V gene sequence: CDR1 LGHNA, CDR2 YSLEER. V dropped 0 bases and J dropped 4 bases, with 12 bases sitting between them. CDR3 in DNA: TGCGCCAGCAGCCAAGATCGGGACGGAATCTATGGCTACACCTTC. Amino acids: CASSQDRDGIYGYTF.

This clonotype is medium-sized (0.01 to 0.1%) in the sample. This chain joins TRBV4-2 and TRBJ2-7, with D possibly being TRBD2 (5 bases). This CDR3 region has 15 residues. With 0 bases removed from V and 0 bases from J, the gap between germline ends came to 9 bases. Germline loops: CDR1 LGHNA, CDR2 YNFKEQ. CDR3 sequence (DNA): TGTGCCAGCAGCCAAGAACCGGGGTCCTCCTACGAGCAGTACTTC. It yields the protein CASSQEPGSSYEQYF.

This clonotype was seen more than once but under ten times. The chain links TRBV12-3 or TRBV12-4 to TRBJ2-4; D gene ambiguous. V was shortened by 1 base and J by 8 bases, with 6 bases between the two germline ends. CDR3 size: 12 residues. The CDR3: CASSLGVHIQYF. Here the CDR3 DNA reads TGTGCCAGCAGTTTAGGGGTTCACATTCAGTACTTC.

In this sample, this clonotype is large (0.1 to 1%). V and J are TRBV23-1 and TRBJ1-6, with a weak D call TRBD1 (5 bases). TRBV23-1 carries the ORF label, with uncertain function. This CDR3 has 17 amino acids. V lost 0 bases and J lost 5, with 14 bases in between. Here the CDR3 DNA reads TGCGCCAGCAGTCAATCTGCAGGGCACTTAGATAATTCACCCCTCCACTTT. Amino acids: CASSQSAGHLDNSPLHF.

In this sample, this clonotype is large. This chain uses TRBV20-1 with TRBJ2-5, with D possibly called TRBD1 or TRBD2 (5 bases each). V lost 5 bases and J 5 bases, leaving 15 bases between the germline ends. The CDR3 is 13 amino acids. Germline CDR1 is DFQATT and CDR2 is SNEGSKA (reference sequence). CDR3 loop: CSAPRGAFETQYF. The CDR3 coding sequence is TGCAGTGCTCCCAGAGGGGCTTTTGAGACCCAGTACTTC.

This clonotype was detected only a few times. This chain connects TRBV19 to TRBJ2-1; D unclear. Trimming shortened V by 7 bases and J by 4 bases, and 17 bases separated the two germline ends. Germline assignment: CDR1 LNHDA and CDR2 SQIVND (reference sequence). This CDR3 has 15 amino acids. CDR3: CASTPGWQEYNEQFF. The CDR3 DNA sequence: TGTGCCAGTACCCCCGGGTGGCAGGAATACAATGAGCAGTTCTTC.

In this sample, this clonotype is medium-sized. The chain links TRBV19 to TRBJ2-7, with D possibly being TRBD2 (6 bases). The V gene lost 3 bases and the J gene lost 2 bases, with 14 bases spanning the gap. CDR3 length: 15 residues. Germline CDR1 is LNHDA and CDR2 is SQIVND (reference sequence). This CDR3 reads CASSISGTATYEQYF. CDR3 DNA sequence: TGTGCCAGTAGTATCTCCGGGACTGCGACCTACGAGCAGTACTTC.

The sample holds a few counts of this clonotype. This chain links TRBV6-2 or TRBV6-3 with TRBJ1-1; D is ambiguous. Trimming stripped 2 bases from V and 1 base from J, with 5 bases between. Germline values: CDR1 MNHEY, CDR2 SVGEGT. This CDR3 region has 13 residues. CDR3 residues: CASSYVENTEAFF. In DNA, the CDR3 is TGTGCCAGCAGTTACGTGGAGAACACTGAAGCTTTCTTT.

This clonotype is hyperexpanded. The gene calls are TRBV27 and TRBJ2-7; a weak D match, TRBD1 (7 bases). The germline gives CDR1 MNHEY, CDR2 SMNVEV (reference sequence). V lost 6 bases and J 5 bases, leaving 23 bases between the germline ends. This CDR3 has 16 amino acids. CDR3 region: CASRPGGDSLRNEQYF. The CDR3 DNA reads TGTGCCAGCAGACCAGGCGGGGACAGCCTGAGAAACGAGCAGTACTTC.

This clonotype qualifies as medium-sized. The V gene is TRBV11-2, the J gene TRBJ2-7; maybe TRBD2 (5 bases). V was clipped by 5 bases and J by 4 bases, with 15 bases between them. CDR1 is SGHAT and CDR2 is FQNNGV in the germline V gene. The CDR3 contains 14 residues. The CDR3 DNA reads TGTGCCAGCAGCCAACCGAATAGGGAGTACGAGCAGTACTTC. This translates into CASSQPNREYEQYF.

By its share, this clonotype is hyperexpanded. The genes are TRBV11-2 and TRBJ1-1; no reliable D call. Trimming shortened V by 1 base and J by 1 base, and 10 bases separated the two germline ends. Germline CDR1 and CDR2: SGHAT and FQNNGV. The CDR3 length is 15 residues. The chain's CDR3 is CASSLAALGNTEAFF. CDR3 bases: TGTGCCAGCAGCTTAGCAGCGTTGGGGAACACTGAAGCTTTCTTT.

This clonotype is hyperexpanded within its sample. The chain uses TRBV5-6 and TRBJ1-2, with D unclear. This CDR3 spans 16 amino acids. V was shortened by 0 bases and J by 4 bases, with 16 bases between the two germline ends. Per the germline V gene, CDR1 is SGHDT and CDR2 is YYEEEE. The DNA for the CDR3 is TGTGCCAGCAGCTTGGAAGTTGGCAGCGAGACCTATGGCTACACCTTC. It translates to CASSLEVGSETYGYTF.

By share, this clonotype counts as large. The chain links TRBV6-6 to TRBJ2-7; 9 bases line up with TRBD1. V trimming: 5 bases; J trimming: 4 bases; junction bases outside the gene matches: 6. The CDR3 has 14 amino acids. Germline loops: CDR1 MNHNY, CDR2 SVGAGI (reference sequence). CDR3 nucleotides: TGTGCCAGCAGTGCGGACAGGGGATGGTACGAGCAGTACTTC. Translating gives CASSADRGWYEQYF.

This chain uses TRBV19 with TRBJ2-7, with 11 positions matching TRBD2. Germline V gene lookup returns CDR1 LNHDA and CDR2 SQIVND (reference sequence). The CDR3 has 14 residues. V was clipped by 4 bases and J by 2 bases; unmatched bases: 1. The chain's CDR3 is CASSTSGRTYEQYF. In DNA form, the CDR3 reads TGTGCCAGTAGTACTAGCGGGAGGACCTACGAGCAGTACTTC. Supplemented by reference TRBV19 and TRBJ2-7, the full variable domain reads DGGITQSPKYLFRKEGQNVTLSCEQNLNHDAMYWYRQDPGQGLRLIYYSQIVNDFQKGDIAEGYSVSREKKESFPLTVTSAQKNPTAFYLCASSTSGRTYEQYFGPGTRLTVT.

In its sample, this clonotype is large. This chain uses TRBV7-2 with TRBJ2-5; D assignment may be TRBD1 or TRBD2 (6 bases each). The CDR3 covers 14 residues. Germline V gene lookup returns CDR1 SGHTA and CDR2 FQGNSA. Trimming stripped 5 bases from V and 3 bases from J, with 13 bases between. CDR3 protein: CASSRWGAKETQYF. The CDR3 bases are TGTGCCAGCAGCCGATGGGGGGCGAAAGAGACCCAGTACTTC.

In this sample, this clonotype is large. This rearrangement joins TRBV6-4 to TRBJ2-3; 12 positions agree with TRBD2. This CDR3 region has 15 residues. V gave up 4 bases and J gave up 2 bases; unmatched junction bases: 1. CDR1 MRHNA and CDR2 SNTAGT come from the germline V gene. The CDR3 DNA is TGTGCCAGCAGTGCTAGCGGGGGGGCCACAGATACGCAGTATTTT. Encoded protein: CASSASGGATDTQYF.

This clonotype was recorded a few times. This sequence joins TRBV19 and TRBJ1-5; D is unresolved. Per germline, CDR1 LNHDA and CDR2 SQIVND (reference sequence). V shed 3 bases and J shed 9 bases, with 12 bases lying between them. The CDR3 is 13 amino acids. The CDR3 coding sequence is TGTGCCAGTAGTATTGGTACGGATCGGCCCCAGCATTTT. It is translated as CASSIGTDRPQHF.

By proportion, this clonotype is large. The chain is built from TRBV11-2 and TRBJ2-3; D perhaps matches TRBD1 (6 bases). The V gene's germline CDR1 is SGHAT and CDR2 FQNNGV. This CDR3 comprises 15 residues. V gave up 5 bases and J gave up 2 bases, with 14 bases separating them. The DNA of the CDR3 is TGTGCCAGCAGCCACAATTCAGGGGCCACAGATACGCAGTATTTT. This translates into CASSHNSGATDTQYF.

A single count supports this clonotype. The chain uses TRBV28 and TRBJ2-5; TRBD2 agrees at 9 bases. V lost 6 bases to trimming and J lost 7 bases; unmatched junction nucleotides: 12. The CDR3 contains 15 residues. The germline CDR1 and CDR2 sequences are MDHEN and SYDVKM. As DNA, the CDR3 is TGTGCCAGCAGAGACCATAGCGGGGGCAGGGGGACCCAGTACTTC. Translating it yields CASRDHSGGRGTQYF.